The 14 T cell receptor beta chains listed next were all sequenced from one sample in a study of long-term antiretroviral therapy in people with HIV. The libraries were made with immunoSEQ v3.0 at survey level. Measured with immunoSEQ multiplex PCR; TCRdb has only the in-frame clones, and not every one. The table has about 30,000 clones, around 90% seen once. The material was unsorted PBMCs, obtained 5.2 years after starting antiretroviral therapy. The receptors come from a woman aged 40 to 50 with HIV.

The V call is TRBV14, the J call TRBJ2-7, with D uncertain. Trimming removed 1 base at V and 8 bases at J, with 6 bases between. The CDR3 is 11 residues long. Germline assignment: CDR1 SGHDN and CDR2 FVKESK. CDR3 residues: CASSQGTQQYF. CDR3 sequence (DNA): TGTGCCAGCAGCCAAGGGACGCAGCAGTACTTC. Using reference TRBV14 and TRBJ2-7 for the parts outside the CDR3, the full variable domain is EAGVTQFPSHSVIEKGQTVTLRCDPISGHDNLYWYRRVMGKEIKFLLHFVKESKQDESGMPNNRFLAERTGGTYSTLKVQPAELEDSGVYFCASSQGTQQYFGPGTRLTVT.

This clone was detected a few times. The V call is TRBV4-2, the J call TRBJ2-7, with TRBD1 matching over 10 bases. Germline V gene sequence: CDR1 LGHNA, CDR2 YNFKEQ. The ends lost 4 bases at V and 2 bases at J; junction bases unmatched: 8. The CDR3 is 16 amino acids. The CDR3 sequence: CASSLEPGQGTYEQYF. CDR3 in DNA: TGTGCCAGCAGCCTCGAACCGGGACAGGGGACCTACGAGCAGTACTTC.

The chain carries TRBV14 and TRBJ2-2; the D is unclear. Per germline, CDR1 SGHDN and CDR2 FVKESK. With 5 bases removed from V and 6 bases from J, the gap between germline ends came to 13 bases. CDR3 length: 14 residues. Written as DNA, the CDR3 is TGTGCCAGCAGCACACGACCCCCCCCCGGGGAGCTGTTTTTT. This translates into CASSTRPPPGELFF.

The chain joins TRBV5-4 to TRBJ2-5; D uncertain. Per germline, CDR1 SGHNT and CDR2 YYREEE (reference sequence). CDR3 length equals 13 residues. The germline V and J ends were trimmed by 0 bases and 3 bases, with 6 bases remaining between them. The CDR3 loop is CASSLVSEETQYF. CDR3 sequence (DNA): TGTGCCAGCAGCTTGGTCAGTGAAGAGACCCAGTACTTC.

This chain joins TRBV5-6 and TRBJ2-1; no reliable D call. The V end was cut by 5 bases, the J end by 9 bases, with 12 bases between. The germline V gene encodes CDR1 SGHDT and CDR2 YYEEEE. The CDR3 has 12 residues. The CDR3 here is CASSTSASEQFF. The CDR3 DNA reads TGTGCCAGCAGTACCTCCGCTAGTGAGCAGTTCTTC.

The chain employs TRBV27 and TRBJ1-1; D uncertain. The CDR3 is 16 residues long. Germline CDR1 and CDR2: MNHEY and SMNVEV (reference sequence). Trimming removed 0 bases at V and 1 base at J, with 12 bases between. The CDR3: CASSLSGRFPNTEAFF. CDR3 coding DNA: TGTGCCAGCAGTTTATCCGGTCGATTCCCGAACACTGAAGCTTTCTTT.

This chain connects TRBV28 to TRBJ2-7; no definite D call. The CDR3 covers 12 residues. Looked up from germline, CDR1 is MDHEN and CDR2 is SYDVKM. Trimming took 2 bases from V and 3 from J, leaving 5 bases between them. CDR3 residues: CASSLDDYEQYF. The CDR3 DNA follows: TGTGCCAGCAGTTTAGATGACTACGAGCAGTACTTC.

This clone is a singleton in its sample. The chain carries TRBV27 and TRBJ2-7, with 9 bases fitting TRBD1. The CDR3 spans 11 residues. Germline values: CDR1 MNHEY, CDR2 SMNVEV (reference sequence). After removal of 10 bases from V and 6 bases from J, the junction contained 4 bases not matched to a gene. The CDR3 region has the DNA TGTGCCACCTGGGACAGGGTCGAGCAGTACTTC. As protein: CATWDRVEQYF.

This chain uses TRBV6-5 with TRBJ2-1; TRBD1 might be the D (6 bases). Trimming stripped 9 bases from V and 2 bases from J, with 17 bases between. The CDR3 has 15 residues. Germline-derived CDR1 and CDR2 are MNHEY and SVGAGI. CDR3 DNA sequence: TGTGCCAGTAAGACTCAGGGGAACCCCTACAATGAGCAGTTCTTC. This codes for CASKTQGNPYNEQFF.

A single count supports this clone. The gene calls are TRBV6-5 and TRBJ1-2; D ambiguous. Germline V CDR1 and CDR2: MNHEY, SVGAGI. Trimming shortened V by 0 bases and J by 0 bases, and 8 bases separated the two germline ends. There are 15 residues in the CDR3. The CDR3: CASSYSPQANYGYTF. The CDR3 DNA reads TGTGCCAGCAGTTACTCCCCTCAGGCTAACTATGGCTACACCTTC.

This sequence joins TRBV19 and TRBJ1-5; D call uncertain. With 2 bases removed from V and 0 bases from J, the gap between germline ends came to 11 bases. Germline CDR1 and CDR2: LNHDA and SQIVND (reference sequence). The CDR3 totals 16 residues. In nucleotides, the CDR3 is TGTGCCAGTAGTATATTTACCGGGTATAGCAATCAGCCCCAGCATTTT. It encodes CASSIFTGYSNQPQHF.

This chain uses TRBV5-1 with TRBJ2-3; 10 nucleotides line up with TRBD2. Unmatched junction bases numbered 11, after V lost 7 bases and J lost 6 bases. CDR3 size: 15 residues. CDR1 and CDR2 from the germline V gene are SGHRS and YFSETQ. CDR3 amino acids: CASGERGGQVDTQYF. Here the CDR3 DNA reads TGCGCCAGCGGGGAGCGGGGGGGCCAGGTGGATACGCAGTATTTT.

The chain combines TRBV5-1 with TRBJ2-1; TRBD1 matches at 7 bases. With 7 bases clipped from V and 4 bases from J, the junction kept 5 bases outside the gene matches. The CDR3 covers 13 residues. Per germline, CDR1 SGHRS and CDR2 YFSETQ. CDR3 residues: CASSGQVYNEQFF. CDR3 bases: TGCGCCAGCTCCGGACAGGTTTACAATGAGCAGTTCTTC.

This clone has a single count. The CDR3 is CASSTGLGANVLTF. CDR3 nucleotides: TGTGCCAGTTCTACAGGTCTTGGGGCCAACGTCCTGACTTTC. V and J are TRBV5-4 and TRBJ2-6; D might be TRBD1 (5 bases). Trimming took 8 bases from V and 3 from J, leaving 12 bases between them. The CDR3 is 14 residues long. CDR1 is SGHNT, CDR2 YYREEE, per germline (reference sequence).